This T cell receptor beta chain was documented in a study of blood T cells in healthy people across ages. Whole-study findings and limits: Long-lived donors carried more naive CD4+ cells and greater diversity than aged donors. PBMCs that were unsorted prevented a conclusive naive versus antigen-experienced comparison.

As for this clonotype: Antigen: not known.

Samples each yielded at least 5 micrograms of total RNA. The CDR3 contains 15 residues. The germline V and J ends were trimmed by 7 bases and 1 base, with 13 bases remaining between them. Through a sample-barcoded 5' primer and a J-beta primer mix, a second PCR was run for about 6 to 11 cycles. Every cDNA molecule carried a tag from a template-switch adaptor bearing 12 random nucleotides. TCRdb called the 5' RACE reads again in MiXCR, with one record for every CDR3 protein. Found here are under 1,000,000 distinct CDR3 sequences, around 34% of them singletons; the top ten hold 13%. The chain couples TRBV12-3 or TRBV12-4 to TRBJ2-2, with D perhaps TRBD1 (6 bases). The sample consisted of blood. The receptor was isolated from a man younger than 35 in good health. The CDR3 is CASIPGTLNTGELFF. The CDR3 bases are TGTGCCAGCATTCCCGGGACACTGAACACCGGGGAGCTGTTTTTT.